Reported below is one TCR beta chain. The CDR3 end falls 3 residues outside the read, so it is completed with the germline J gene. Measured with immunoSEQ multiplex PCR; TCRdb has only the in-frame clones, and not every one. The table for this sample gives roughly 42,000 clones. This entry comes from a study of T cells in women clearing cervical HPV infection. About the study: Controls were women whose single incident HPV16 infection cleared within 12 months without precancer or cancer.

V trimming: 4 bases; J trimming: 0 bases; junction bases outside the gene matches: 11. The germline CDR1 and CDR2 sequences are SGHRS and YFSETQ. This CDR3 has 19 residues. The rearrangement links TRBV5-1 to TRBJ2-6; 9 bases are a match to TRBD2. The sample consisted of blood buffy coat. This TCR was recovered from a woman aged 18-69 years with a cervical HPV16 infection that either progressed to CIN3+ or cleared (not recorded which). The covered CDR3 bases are TGCGCCAGCAGCCGTGAGCTAAGCGGGGGGAGCTCTGGGGCCAACGTC. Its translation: CASSRELSGGSSGANV. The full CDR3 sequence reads CASSRELSGGSSGANVLTF.